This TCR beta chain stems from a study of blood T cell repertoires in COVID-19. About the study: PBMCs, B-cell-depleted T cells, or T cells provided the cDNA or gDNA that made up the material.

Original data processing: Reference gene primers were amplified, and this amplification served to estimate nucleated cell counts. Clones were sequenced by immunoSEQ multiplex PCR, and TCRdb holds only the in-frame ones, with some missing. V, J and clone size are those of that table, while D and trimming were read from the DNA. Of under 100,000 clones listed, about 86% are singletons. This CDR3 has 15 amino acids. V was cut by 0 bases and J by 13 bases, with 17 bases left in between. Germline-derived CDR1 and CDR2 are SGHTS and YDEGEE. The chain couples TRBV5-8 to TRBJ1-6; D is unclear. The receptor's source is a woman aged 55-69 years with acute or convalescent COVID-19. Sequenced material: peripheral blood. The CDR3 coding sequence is TGTGCCAGCAGCTTGGTCGAAACAGTTAGTTTGCCCCTCCACTTT. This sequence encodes CASSLVETVSLPLHF.